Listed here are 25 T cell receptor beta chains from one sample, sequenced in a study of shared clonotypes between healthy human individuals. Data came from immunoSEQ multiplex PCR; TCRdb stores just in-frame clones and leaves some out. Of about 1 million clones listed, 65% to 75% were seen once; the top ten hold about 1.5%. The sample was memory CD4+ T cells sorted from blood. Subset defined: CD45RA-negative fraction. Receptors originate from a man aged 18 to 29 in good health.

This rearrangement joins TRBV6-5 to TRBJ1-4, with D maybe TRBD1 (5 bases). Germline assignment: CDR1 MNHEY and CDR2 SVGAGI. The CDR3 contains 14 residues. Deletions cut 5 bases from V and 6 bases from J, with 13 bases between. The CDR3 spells CASSRKGLHEKLFF. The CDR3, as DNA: TGTGCCAGCAGTCGGAAGGGACTTCATGAAAAACTGTTTTTT.

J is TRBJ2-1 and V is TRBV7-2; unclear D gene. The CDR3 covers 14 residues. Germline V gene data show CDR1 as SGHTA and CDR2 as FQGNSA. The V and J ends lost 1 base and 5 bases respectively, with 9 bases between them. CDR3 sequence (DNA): TGTGCCAGCAGCTTAGGGGTCGTTAACAATGAGCAGTTCTTC. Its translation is CASSLGVVNNEQFF. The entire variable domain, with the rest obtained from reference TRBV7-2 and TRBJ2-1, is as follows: GAGVSQSPSNKVTEKGKDVELRCDPISGHTALYWYRQSLGQGLEFLIYFQGNSAPDKSGLPSDRFSAERTGGSVSTLTIQRTQQEDSAVYLCASSLGVVNNEQFFGPGTRLTVL.

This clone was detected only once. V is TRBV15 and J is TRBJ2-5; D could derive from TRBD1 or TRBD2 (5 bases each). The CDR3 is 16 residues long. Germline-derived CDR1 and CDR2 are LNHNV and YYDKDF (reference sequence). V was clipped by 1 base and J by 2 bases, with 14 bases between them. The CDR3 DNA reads TGTGCCACCAGCAGAGGGGGGTCCATTTCTCAAGAGACCCAGTACTTC. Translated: CATSRGGSISQETQYF.

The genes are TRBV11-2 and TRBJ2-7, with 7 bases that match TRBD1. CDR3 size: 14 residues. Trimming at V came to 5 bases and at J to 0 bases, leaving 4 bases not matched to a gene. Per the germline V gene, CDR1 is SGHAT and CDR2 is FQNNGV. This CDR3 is CASSGQVSSYEQYF. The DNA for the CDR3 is TGTGCCAGCAGCGGACAGGTCAGCTCCTACGAGCAGTACTTC.

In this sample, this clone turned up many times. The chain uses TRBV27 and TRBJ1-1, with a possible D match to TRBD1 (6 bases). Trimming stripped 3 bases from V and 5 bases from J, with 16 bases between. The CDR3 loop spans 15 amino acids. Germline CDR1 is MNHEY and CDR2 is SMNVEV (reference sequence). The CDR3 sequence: CASSLFVQGPTEAFF. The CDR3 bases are TGTGCCAGCAGTTTGTTCGTGCAGGGGCCGACTGAAGCTTTCTTT.

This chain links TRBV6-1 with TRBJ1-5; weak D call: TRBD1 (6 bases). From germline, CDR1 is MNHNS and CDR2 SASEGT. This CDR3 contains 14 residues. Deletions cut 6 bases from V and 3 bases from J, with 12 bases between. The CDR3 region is CASRDRGYNQPQHF. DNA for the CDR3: TGTGCCAGCAGGGATAGGGGGTACAATCAGCCCCAGCATTTT.

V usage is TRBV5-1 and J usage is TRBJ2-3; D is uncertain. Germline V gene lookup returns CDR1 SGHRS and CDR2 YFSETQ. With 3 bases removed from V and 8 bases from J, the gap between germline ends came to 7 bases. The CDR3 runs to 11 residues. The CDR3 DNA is TGCGCCAGCAGCTATGCGGCTACGCAGTATTTT. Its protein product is CASSYAATQYF. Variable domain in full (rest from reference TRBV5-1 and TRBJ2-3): KAGVTQTPRYLIKTRGQQVTLSCSPISGHRSVSWYQQTPGQGLQFLFEYFSETQRNKGNFPGRFSGRQFSNSRSEMNVSTLELGDSALYLCASSYAATQYFGPGTRLTVL.

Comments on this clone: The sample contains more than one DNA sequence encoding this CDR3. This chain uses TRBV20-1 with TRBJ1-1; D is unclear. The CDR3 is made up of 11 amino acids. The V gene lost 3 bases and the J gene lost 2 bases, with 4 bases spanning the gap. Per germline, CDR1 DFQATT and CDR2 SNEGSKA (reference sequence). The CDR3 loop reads CSARVNTEAFF. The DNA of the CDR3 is TGCAGTGCTAGGGTAAACACTGAAGCTTTCTTT.

CDR3 nucleotide sequence: TGTGCCAGCAGCTTTACTAGCGGGGGCCCCTCCAATGAGCAGTTCTTC. Encoded protein: CASSFTSGGPSNEQFF. The chain employs TRBV5-6 and TRBJ2-1; 11 bases map to TRBD2. Germline lookup yields CDR1 SGHDT and CDR2 YYEEEE. V shed 2 bases and J 6 bases; nucleotides not matched to a gene: 7. The CDR3 extends over 16 amino acids.

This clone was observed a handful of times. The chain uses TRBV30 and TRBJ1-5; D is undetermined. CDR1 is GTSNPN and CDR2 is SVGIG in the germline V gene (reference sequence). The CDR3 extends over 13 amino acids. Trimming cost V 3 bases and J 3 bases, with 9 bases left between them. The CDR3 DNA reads TGTGCCTGGAGGGTCGGGGTCAATCAGCCCCAGCATTTT. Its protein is CAWRVGVNQPQHF. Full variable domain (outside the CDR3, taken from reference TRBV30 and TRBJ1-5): SQTIHQWPATLVQPVGSPLSLECTVEGTSNPNLYWYRQAAGRGLQLLFYSVGIGQISSEVPQNLSASRPQDRQFILSSKKLLLSDSGFYLCAWRVGVNQPQHFGDGTRLSIL.

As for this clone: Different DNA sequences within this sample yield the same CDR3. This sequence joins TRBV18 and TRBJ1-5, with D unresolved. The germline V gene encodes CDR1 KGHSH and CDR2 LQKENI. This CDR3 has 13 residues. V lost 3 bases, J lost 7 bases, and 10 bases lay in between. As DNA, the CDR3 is TGTGCCAGCTCACCTGGAGACCGCCAGCCCCAGCATTTT. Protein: CASSPGDRQPQHF. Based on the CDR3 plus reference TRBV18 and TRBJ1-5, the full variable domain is NAGVMQNPRHLVRRRGQEARLRCSPMKGHSHVYWYRQLPEEGLKFMVYLQKENIIDESGMPKERFSAEFPKEGPSILRIQQVVRGDSAAYFCASSPGDRQPQHFGDGTRLSIL.

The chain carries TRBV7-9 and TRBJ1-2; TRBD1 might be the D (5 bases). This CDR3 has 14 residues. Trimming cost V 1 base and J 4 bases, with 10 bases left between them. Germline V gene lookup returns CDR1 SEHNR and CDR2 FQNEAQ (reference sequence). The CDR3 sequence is CASSLVGAAYGYTF. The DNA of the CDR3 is TGTGCCAGCAGCTTAGTCGGGGCGGCCTATGGCTACACCTTC.

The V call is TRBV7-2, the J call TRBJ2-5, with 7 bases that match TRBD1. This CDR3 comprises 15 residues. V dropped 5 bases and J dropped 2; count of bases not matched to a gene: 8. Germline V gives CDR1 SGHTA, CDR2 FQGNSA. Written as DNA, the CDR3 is TGTGCCAGCAGCGCGACAGGGTATGGACAAGAGACCCAGTACTTC. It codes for CASSATGYGQETQYF.

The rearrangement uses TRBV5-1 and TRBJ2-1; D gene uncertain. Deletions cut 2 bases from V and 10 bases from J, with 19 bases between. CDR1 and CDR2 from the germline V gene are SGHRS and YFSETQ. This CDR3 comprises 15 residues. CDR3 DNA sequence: TGCGCCAGCAGCTTTGATGGGGTTGCTTCGTCGGAGCAGTTCTTC. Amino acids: CASSFDGVASSEQFF. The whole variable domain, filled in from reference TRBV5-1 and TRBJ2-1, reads KAGVTQTPRYLIKTRGQQVTLSCSPISGHRSVSWYQQTPGQGLQFLFEYFSETQRNKGNFPGRFSGRQFSNSRSEMNVSTLELGDSALYLCASSFDGVASSEQFFGPGTRLTVL.

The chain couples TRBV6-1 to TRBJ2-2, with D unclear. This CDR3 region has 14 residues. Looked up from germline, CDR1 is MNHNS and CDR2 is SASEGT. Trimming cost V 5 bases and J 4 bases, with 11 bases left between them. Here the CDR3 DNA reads TGTGCCAGCAGTAACAAATTTGGCACCGGGGAGCTGTTTTTT. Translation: CASSNKFGTGELFF.

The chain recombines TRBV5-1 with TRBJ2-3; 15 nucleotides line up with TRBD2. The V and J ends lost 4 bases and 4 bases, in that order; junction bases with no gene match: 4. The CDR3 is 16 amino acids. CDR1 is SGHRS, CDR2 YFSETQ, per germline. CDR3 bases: TGCGCCAGCAGCCCACGGACTAGCGGGGGGGCAGATACGCAGTATTTT. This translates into CASSPRTSGGADTQYF.

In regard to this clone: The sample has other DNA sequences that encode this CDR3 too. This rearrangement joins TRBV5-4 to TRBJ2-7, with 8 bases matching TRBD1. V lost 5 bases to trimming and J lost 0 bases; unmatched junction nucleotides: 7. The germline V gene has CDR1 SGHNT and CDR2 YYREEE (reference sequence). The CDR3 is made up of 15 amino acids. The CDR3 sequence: CASSSTGGSSYEQYF. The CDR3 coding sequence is TGTGCCAGCAGTTCTACAGGGGGGAGCTCCTACGAGCAGTACTTC.

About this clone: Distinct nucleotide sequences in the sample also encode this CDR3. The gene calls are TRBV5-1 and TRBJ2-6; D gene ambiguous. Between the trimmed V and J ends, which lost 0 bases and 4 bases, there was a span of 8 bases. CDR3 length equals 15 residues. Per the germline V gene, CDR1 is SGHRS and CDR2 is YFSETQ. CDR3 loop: CASSLEAAGANVLTF. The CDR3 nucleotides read TGCGCCAGCAGCTTGGAGGCGGCGGGGGCCAACGTCCTGACTTTC.

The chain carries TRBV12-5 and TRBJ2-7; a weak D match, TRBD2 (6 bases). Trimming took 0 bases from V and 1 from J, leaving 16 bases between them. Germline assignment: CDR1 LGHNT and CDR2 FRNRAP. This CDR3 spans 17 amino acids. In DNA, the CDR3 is TGTGCTAGTGGTTTGGTACTGGGTAGCGGTGTTTCCTACGAGCAGTACTTC. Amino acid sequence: CASGLVLGSGVSYEQYF.

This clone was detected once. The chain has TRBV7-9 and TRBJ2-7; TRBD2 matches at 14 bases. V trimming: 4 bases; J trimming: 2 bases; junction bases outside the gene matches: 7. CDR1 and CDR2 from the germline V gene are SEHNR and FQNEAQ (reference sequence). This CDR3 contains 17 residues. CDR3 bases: TGTGCCAGCAGCTCAGGGACTAGCGGGGGCTTAACCTACGAGCAGTACTTC. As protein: CASSSGTSGGLTYEQYF.

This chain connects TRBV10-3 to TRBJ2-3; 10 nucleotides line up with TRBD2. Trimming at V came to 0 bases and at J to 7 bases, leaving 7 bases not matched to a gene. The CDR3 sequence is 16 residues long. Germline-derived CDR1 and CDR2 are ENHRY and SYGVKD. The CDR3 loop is CAISESKRGGPNTQYF. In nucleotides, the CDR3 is TGTGCCATCAGTGAGTCGAAGCGGGGGGGCCCAAATACGCAGTATTTT.

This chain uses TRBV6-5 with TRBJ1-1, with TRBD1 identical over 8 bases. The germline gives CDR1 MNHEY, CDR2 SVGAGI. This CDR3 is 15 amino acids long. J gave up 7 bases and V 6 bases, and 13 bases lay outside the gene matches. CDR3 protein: CASRKGTGLGGEAFF. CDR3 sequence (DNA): TGTGCCAGCAGGAAGGGGACAGGTTTAGGCGGTGAAGCTTTCTTT.

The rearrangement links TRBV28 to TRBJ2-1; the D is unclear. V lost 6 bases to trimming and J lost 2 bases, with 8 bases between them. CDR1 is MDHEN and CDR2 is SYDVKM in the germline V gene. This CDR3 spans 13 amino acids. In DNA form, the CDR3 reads TGTGCCAGCAGCCTCCAGGCCTACAATGAGCAGTTCTTC. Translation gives CASSLQAYNEQFF.

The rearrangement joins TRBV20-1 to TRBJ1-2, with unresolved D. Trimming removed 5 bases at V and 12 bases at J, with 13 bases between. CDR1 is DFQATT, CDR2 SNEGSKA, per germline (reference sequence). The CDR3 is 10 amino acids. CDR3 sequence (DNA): TGCAGTGCTGTTGCTCAAGTTCACACCTTC. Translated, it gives CSAVAQVHTF.

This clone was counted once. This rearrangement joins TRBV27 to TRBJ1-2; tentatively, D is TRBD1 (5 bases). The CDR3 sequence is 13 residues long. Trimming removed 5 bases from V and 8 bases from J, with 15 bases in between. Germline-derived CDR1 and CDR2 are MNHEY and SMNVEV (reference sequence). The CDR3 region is CASSPRQTMGYTF. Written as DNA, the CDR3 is TGTGCCAGCAGTCCGCGACAGACTATGGGCTACACCTTC.